A single sample is the source of the 32 T cell receptor beta chains below, sequenced in a study of T cells in Graves' hyperthyroidism and ophthalmopathy. Using RNA transcripts as the source, TCR beta CDR3 regions were amplified. The HTBI set primed first-round TCR CDR3 RT-PCR. TCRdb passed the multiplex PCR reads through MiXCR, listing each CDR3 protein once. The sample shows 640,000 or so distinct CDR3 sequences, around 15% of them seen only once. Input material: blood. The receptors originated from a woman in her 40s with Graves' ophthalmopathy.

This clonotype was seen repeatedly, ten times or more. This rearrangement joins TRBV14 to TRBJ2-2, with D possibly matching TRBD2 (6 bases). The CDR3 spans 18 residues. Trimming took 2 bases from V and 9 from J, leaving 25 bases between them. Germline V gene data show CDR1 as SGHDN and CDR2 as FVKESK. CDR3 in amino acids: CASSQLPARGLHIRELFF. CDR3 DNA sequence: TGTGCCAGCAGCCAACTCCCCGCTCGGGGACTTCACATTCGGGAGCTGTTTTTT.

The rearrangement uses TRBV6-2 or TRBV6-3 and TRBJ2-2; 8 bases are shared with TRBD2. Per germline, CDR1 MNHEY and CDR2 SVGEGT. The CDR3 loop spans 15 amino acids. Germline trimming cut 6 bases from V and 5 bases from J; bases unmatched to any gene: 8. In DNA, the CDR3 is TGTGCCAGCAGGCAAGCGGGAGTTGGGACCGGGGAGCTGTTTTTT. Its translation: CASRQAGVGTGELFF.

The V and J genes are TRBV6-1 and TRBJ2-7; possibly TRBD2 for D (5 bases). The germline V gene encodes CDR1 MNHNS and CDR2 SASEGT. CDR3 length equals 13 residues. The V gene lost 8 bases and the J gene lost 2 bases, with 13 bases spanning the gap. The chain's CDR3 is CASGLDSPYEQYF. In DNA form, the CDR3 reads TGTGCCAGCGGCCTGGACTCGCCCTACGAGCAGTACTTC.

In this sample, this clonotype turned up many times. The V call is TRBV2, the J call TRBJ2-7; 8 positions match TRBD1. CDR3 length: 13 amino acids. J was trimmed by 5 bases and V by 10 bases; bases with no gene match: 10. Germline V gene sequence: CDR1 SNHLY, CDR2 FYNNEI. The CDR3 spells CATWEDRAHEQYF. CDR3 nucleotides: TGTGCCACGTGGGAGGACAGGGCCCACGAGCAGTACTTC. Filled out from reference TRBV2 and TRBJ2-7, the complete variable domain reads EPEVTQTPSHQVTQMGQEVILRCVPISNHLYFYWYRQILGQKVEFLVSFYNNEISEKSEIFDDQFSVERPDGSNFTLKIRSTKLEDSAMYFCATWEDRAHEQYFGPGTRLTVT.

This clonotype was counted many times. This chain joins TRBV6-1 and TRBJ2-5; 9 bases align to TRBD2. Germline loops: CDR1 MNHNS, CDR2 SASEGT. Trimming removed 6 bases from V and 7 bases from J; junction bases left unmatched: 9. The CDR3 contains 14 residues. In DNA form, the CDR3 reads TGTGCCAGCAGCATTAGCGGGAGAAGTGGGACCCAGTACTTC. As protein: CASSISGRSGTQYF.

This clonotype was seen a handful of times. For the CDR3, the DNA is TGTGCCAGCAGAGGGACAGTTCGATTTAGCTCCTATAATTCACCCCTCCACTTT. Translation: CASRGTVRFSSYNSPLHF. The chain couples TRBV11-2 to TRBJ1-6, with TRBD1 matching 7 bases. The CDR3 loop spans 18 amino acids. The germline V gene encodes CDR1 SGHAT and CDR2 FQNNGV. J lost 0 bases, V lost 6 bases, and 11 bases had no gene match. The whole variable domain, filled in from reference TRBV11-2 and TRBJ1-6, reads EAGVAQSPRYKIIEKRQSVAFWCNPISGHATLYWYQQILGQGPKLLIQFQNNGVVDDSQLPKDRFSAERLKGVDSTLKIQPAKLEDSAVYLCASRGTVRFSSYNSPLHFGNGTRLTVT.

The rearrangement links TRBV6-1 to TRBJ1-1; possibly TRBD1 for D (5 bases). The CDR3 covers 14 residues. V dropped 7 bases and J dropped 6 bases, with 18 bases sitting between them. Germline loops: CDR1 MNHNS, CDR2 SASEGT. As DNA, the CDR3 is TGTGCCAGCAAGGGGCCACCAGGAGGGGCTGAAGCTTTCTTT. Protein sequence: CASKGPPGGAEAFF.

The gene calls are TRBV2 and TRBJ2-7; 7 nucleotides line up with TRBD1. The CDR3 has 14 amino acids. Germline V gene data show CDR1 as SNHLY and CDR2 as FYNNEI. With V trimmed by 5 bases and J by 4 bases, 8 bases remained unmatched. CDR3 protein: CASSLRGGMYEQYF. The DNA of the CDR3 is TGTGCCAGCAGTCTGCGAGGGGGCATGTACGAGCAGTACTTC. Together with reference TRBV2 and TRBJ2-7, the CDR3 gives the full variable domain: EPEVTQTPSHQVTQMGQEVILRCVPISNHLYFYWYRQILGQKVEFLVSFYNNEISEKSEIFDDQFSVERPDGSNFTLKIRSTKLEDSAMYFCASSLRGGMYEQYFGPGTRLTVT.

This clonotype was seen a handful of times. CDR3 in amino acids: CATSRDPLASTYEQYF. CDR3 coding DNA: TGTGCCACCAGCAGAGATCCGCTAGCGAGTACCTACGAGCAGTACTTC. The genes are TRBV15 and TRBJ2-7; weak D call: TRBD2 (6 bases). Germline assignment: CDR1 LNHNV and CDR2 YYDKDF (reference sequence). CDR3 length: 16 amino acids. The V gene lost 0 bases and the J gene lost 2 bases, with 14 bases spanning the gap.

The chain links TRBV6-1 to TRBJ1-1; D not certain. V was cut by 3 bases and J by 3 bases, with 14 bases left in between. This CDR3 is built from 15 residues. Germline CDR1 is MNHNS and CDR2 is SASEGT. The CDR3 sequence is CASSDRYLGDTEAFF. CDR3 bases: TGTGCCAGCAGTGATCGATACCTTGGGGACACTGAAGCTTTCTTT.

In its sample, this clonotype was seen many times. V is TRBV20-1 and J is TRBJ2-5; 14 bases match TRBD2. This CDR3 contains 18 residues. V lost 3 bases and J lost 5; bases outside the gene matches: 14. The germline V gene has CDR1 DFQATT and CDR2 SNEGSKA (reference sequence). The CDR3: CSASPGGLAGEVWETQYF. The CDR3 bases are TGCAGTGCTAGTCCCGGGGGACTAGCGGGAGAGGTGTGGGAGACCCAGTACTTC.

In this sample, this clonotype turned up many times. This chain joins TRBV12-3 or TRBV12-4 and TRBJ1-5; TRBD1 agrees at 10 bases. Trimming removed 2 bases from V and 2 bases from J; junction bases left unmatched: 12. The CDR3 is 19 amino acids. Here the CDR3 reads CASSLTTGGFLGGNQPQHF. The CDR3 coding sequence is TGTGCCAGCAGTTTAACGACAGGGGGCTTTCTAGGGGGCAATCAGCCCCAGCATTTT.

This clonotype was seen at least ten times. The chain uses TRBV7-6 and TRBJ2-5; TRBD2 is a possible D gene (6 bases). The CDR3 runs to 17 residues. V shed 1 base and J shed 5 bases, with 20 bases lying between them. Germline CDR1 reads SGHVS; CDR2 reads FNYEAQ. CDR3 sequence: CASSLGTYSGVSETQYF. CDR3 DNA sequence: TGTGCCAGCAGCTTAGGCACCTATTCGGGGGTCAGTGAGACCCAGTACTTC.

This clonotype was seen a few times. The CDR3 DNA is TGTGCCAGTAGTCCCCGCTGGGGGGGACTATACACCGGGGAGCTGTTTTTT. Its translation is CASSPRWGGLYTGELFF. V and J are TRBV19 and TRBJ2-2; 7 bases line up with TRBD2. The V gene's germline CDR1 is LNHDA and CDR2 SQIVND (reference sequence). The CDR3 length is 17 residues. The junction had 12 bases not matched to a gene; V was cut back by 5 bases and J by 3 bases.

This clonotype was seen many times. The V call is TRBV29-1, the J call TRBJ1-1; unclear D gene. The CDR3 sequence is 12 residues long. CDR1 is SQVTM, CDR2 ANQGSEA, per germline. V gave up 7 bases and J gave up 3 bases, with 12 bases separating them. CDR3 in amino acids: CSARPLDTEAFF. CDR3 DNA sequence: TGCAGCGCTCGACCCCTGGACACTGAAGCTTTCTTT.

The table lists this clonotype with many counts. The V call is TRBV14, the J call TRBJ1-2; D call uncertain. V lost 0 bases and J 5 bases, leaving 25 bases between the germline ends. The CDR3 covers 19 residues. The germline V gene has CDR1 SGHDN and CDR2 FVKESK. In DNA form, the CDR3 reads TGTGCCAGCAGCCAAGATGTGTACGCGACAACTACTTTATGGTATGGCTACACCTTC. As protein: CASSQDVYATTTLWYGYTF. The whole variable domain, filled in from reference TRBV14 and TRBJ1-2, reads EAGVTQFPSHSVIEKGQTVTLRCDPISGHDNLYWYRRVMGKEIKFLLHFVKESKQDESGMPNNRFLAERTGGTYSTLKVQPAELEDSGVYFCASSQDVYATTTLWYGYTFGSGTRLTVV.

This clonotype came up a few times. The chain employs TRBV18 and TRBJ2-5; no reliable D call. CDR3 size: 16 residues. Germline assignment: CDR1 KGHSH and CDR2 LQKENI. Between the trimmed V and J ends, which lost 0 bases and 7 bases, there was a span of 18 bases. The CDR3 region has the DNA TGTGCCAGCTCACCACCGTCTGAACCGCGAGGTCGGACCCAGTACTTC. Translating gives CASSPPSEPRGRTQYF.

This clonotype came up many times. V gene TRBV20-1 combines with J gene TRBJ2-5, with D hard to call. The V gene's germline CDR1 is DFQATT and CDR2 SNEGSKA (reference sequence). The CDR3 is 12 residues long. V was trimmed by 0 bases and J by 5 bases, leaving 7 bases between them. The CDR3 DNA is TGCAGTGCTAGAGAGCTTGGCGAGACCCAGTACTTC. Translating it yields CSARELGETQYF.

This chain joins TRBV19 and TRBJ1-3; tentative D call: TRBD1 (5 bases). This CDR3 is built from 13 residues. Trimming left V 9 bases short and J 5 bases short, with 14 bases between. Germline lookup yields CDR1 LNHDA and CDR2 SQIVND (reference sequence). Written as DNA, the CDR3 is TGTGCCAGCACCGCGACGGGACGAAACACCATATATTTT. Translated: CASTATGRNTIYF.

This clonotype was counted a few times. This chain connects TRBV7-9 to TRBJ2-5; D perhaps matches TRBD2 (6 bases). V was clipped by 5 bases and J by 4 bases, with 17 bases between them. Germline CDR1 reads SEHNR; CDR2 reads FQNEAQ (reference sequence). The CDR3 runs 15 residues. CDR3 nucleotides: TGTGCCAGCAGCCCGGAGGGGAGATTGGGAGAGACCCAGTACTTC. Translating it yields CASSPEGRLGETQYF. The full variable domain, completed using reference TRBV7-9 and TRBJ2-5, is DTGVSQNPRHKITKRGQNVTFRCDPISEHNRLYWYRQTLGQGPEFLTYFQNEAQLEKSRLLSDRFSAERPKGSFSTLEIQRTEQGDSAMYLCASSPEGRLGETQYFGPGTRLLVL.

V gene TRBV11-1 combines with J gene TRBJ1-1; 7 bases align to TRBD1. The CDR3 length is 18 residues. The J segment lost 5 bases and the V segment lost 1 base, leaving 16 bases of the junction unmatched. Germline V gene lookup returns CDR1 SGHAT and CDR2 FQDESV (reference sequence). DNA for the CDR3: TGTGCCAGCAGCTTAGGTCCCCTATTGAGGGGGCGAGGGACTGAAGCTTTCTTT. Its translation is CASSLGPLLRGRGTEAFF.

The chain joins TRBV6-5 to TRBJ2-7; TRBD1 matches 8 bases. The CDR3 loop spans 14 amino acids. Trimming cost V 5 bases and J 2 bases; bases outside gene matches: 5. Germline V lookup: CDR1 MNHEY, CDR2 SVGAGI. The CDR3 loop is CASSHQGAAYEQYF. DNA of the CDR3: TGTGCCAGCAGTCACCAGGGGGCTGCCTACGAGCAGTACTTC.

V and J are TRBV6-5 and TRBJ2-7; D is possibly TRBD1 or TRBD2 (5 bases each). V gave up 0 bases and J gave up 0 bases, with 15 bases separating them. The germline V gene has CDR1 MNHEY and CDR2 SVGAGI. This CDR3 has 17 residues. The CDR3 bases are TGTGCCAGCAGTTACTCGGGCAGGGAGTCAAGCTCCTACGAGCAGTACTTC. Protein: CASSYSGRESSSYEQYF.

This clonotype was seen at least ten times. The CDR3 sequence is CASSYLPLAGLYKEQYF. Here the CDR3 DNA reads TGTGCCAGCAGTTACCTCCCACTAGCGGGCCTGTACAAGGAGCAGTACTTC. This chain uses TRBV6-5 with TRBJ2-7, with 9 bases aligning to TRBD2. The CDR3 contains 17 residues. In germline, CDR1 is MNHEY, CDR2 SVGAGI. The trim removed 2 bases at V and 7 bases at J, leaving 15 bases unmatched.

This clonotype was found many times. This chain uses TRBV28 with TRBJ2-5, with D maybe TRBD2 (5 bases). This CDR3 contains 12 residues. The germline V and J ends were trimmed by 7 bases and 4 bases, with 10 bases remaining between them. Germline CDR1 is MDHEN and CDR2 is SYDVKM. CDR3 sequence reads: CASIMGRETQYF. The CDR3 coding sequence is TGTGCCAGCATTATGGGGAGAGAGACCCAGTACTTC. The entire variable domain, with the rest obtained from reference TRBV28 and TRBJ2-5, is as follows: DVKVTQSSRYLVKRTGEKVFLECVQDMDHENMFWYRQDPGLGLRLIYFSYDVKMKEKGDIPEGYSVSREKKERFSLILESASTNQTSMYLCASIMGRETQYFGPGTRLLVL.

This clonotype has at least ten counts. The rearrangement uses TRBV6-1 and TRBJ1-1, with 8 bases identical to TRBD1. With 6 bases clipped from V and 1 base from J, the junction kept 7 bases outside the gene matches. Germline-derived CDR1 and CDR2 are MNHNS and SASEGT. The CDR3 runs 15 residues. CDR3 nucleotides: TGTGCCAGCAGCTCCTTACAGGGGGGGAACACTGAAGCTTTCTTT. Translating it yields CASSSLQGGNTEAFF.

This clonotype was observed at least ten times. V usage is TRBV28 and J usage is TRBJ1-1; TRBD1 matches 7 bases. There are 12 residues in the CDR3. The J segment lost 0 bases and the V segment lost 9 bases, leaving 1 base of the junction unmatched. Germline loops: CDR1 MDHEN, CDR2 SYDVKM. The chain's CDR3 is CASGQVNTEAFF. The CDR3 DNA sequence: TGTGCCAGTGGACAGGTGAACACTGAAGCTTTCTTT.

The chain combines TRBV6-1 with TRBJ2-1, with D unclear. The CDR3 contains 14 residues. V shed 5 bases and J shed 9 bases, with 17 bases lying between them. CDR1 and CDR2 from the germline V gene are MNHNS and SASEGT. The CDR3 protein is CASSPGEVRREQFF. Here the CDR3 DNA reads TGTGCCAGCAGTCCCGGTGAAGTGCGTCGTGAGCAGTTCTTC.

This clonotype was found many times. The gene calls are TRBV12-3 or TRBV12-4 and TRBJ2-7; 8 bases match TRBD1. J was trimmed by 6 bases and V by 6 bases; bases with no gene match: 7. This CDR3 contains 13 residues. CDR3 sequence (DNA): TGTGCCAGCAGCTCTACAGGGGGGTCCGAGCAGTACTTC. Residues: CASSSTGGSEQYF.

This clonotype has ten or more counts. The V gene is TRBV20-1, the J gene TRBJ2-5, with 11 bases identical to TRBD1. Germline-derived CDR1 and CDR2 are DFQATT and SNEGSKA (reference sequence). CDR3 length equals 14 residues. Germline trimming cut 4 bases from V and 4 bases from J; bases unmatched to any gene: 5. For the CDR3, the DNA is TGCAGTGCTACGGCCGGGACAGGGGGAGAGACCCAGTACTTC. Translated: CSATAGTGGETQYF.

The sample holds many counts of this clonotype. V usage is TRBV5-1 and J usage is TRBJ2-2; 9 bases are shared with TRBD2. CDR1 is SGHRS and CDR2 is YFSETQ in the germline V gene. Losses at the gene ends were 4 bases for V and 7 bases for J; bases not matched to a gene: 11. The CDR3 totals 16 residues. The CDR3 bases are TGCGCCAGCAGCCTAGGGACTAGCCCAGTCGACGGGGAGCTGTTTTTT. Encoded protein: CASSLGTSPVDGELFF.

This clonotype was observed many times. The chain carries TRBV10-3 and TRBJ1-1; TRBD1 aligns across 7 bases. CDR1 is ENHRY and CDR2 is SYGVKD in the germline V gene. The CDR3 consists of 14 residues. V gave up 5 bases and J gave up 2 bases; unmatched junction bases: 5. The CDR3 nucleotides read TGTGCCATCAGTATCACAGGGGATAACACTGAAGCTTTCTTT. It translates to CAISITGDNTEAFF.